This T cell receptor beta chain emerged from a study of blood T cell repertoires in COVID-19 (dated by TCRdb to about 2020). For the wider study: Samples covering the acute and convalescent phases of COVID-19 were provided by collaborators in the United States, Italy and Spain. The dataset comprised deeply sampled blood TCRbeta repertoires from subjects exposed to, actively infected with, or recovered from COVID-19. A freely available public database, intended as a resource for researchers studying the immune response to SARS-CoV-2, is where the repertoires were released. HLA class I and class II types, where available, came from metadata supplied by the sample provider rather than from assay-based typing. The samples were drawn from the first 160 participants of the ongoing ImmuneRACE study and from over a thousand subjects provided by 6 global collaborators. The prospective study material was composed of cDNA or gDNA derived from T cells, B-cell-depleted T cells, or PBMCs. A de-identified subject ID, COVID-19 status, age in years and sex were almost always included in the sample metadata. General findings and caveats noted by the study authors: The amount of clinical and demographic metadata varied by source and participant and was provided uncurated.

Enrolling through a virtual design, the prospective study's participants ranged in age from roughly 18 to 90 years and lived across about two dozen United States geographic areas. Cohort assignment in the prospective study relied on participant-reported clinical history from a screening survey and a study questionnaire. For ImmuneRACE Cohort 3, a participant was defined as recovered based on two consecutive negative NP/OP PCR tests, clearance by a healthcare professional, or resolution of symptoms. Each participant in the prospective study had whole blood, serum and a nasopharyngeal or oropharyngeal swab collected by mobile phlebotomists. Participants in the prospective study had the option to provide additional blood draws and questionnaires over an approximately 2-month period. Before DNA extraction, prospective study blood samples were shipped either frozen or at room temperature. TCRbeta CDR3 regions were amplified from genomic DNA by means of the immunoSEQ Assay, a bias-controlled multiplex PCR. Regarding the original processing steps: Nucleated cell counts per sample were estimated from amplification of reference gene primers within the assay. Sequence reads were collapsed and filtered to measure the absolute abundance of every unique TCRbeta CDR3 rearrangement. For each sample, productive Simpson clonality was calculated by taking the square root of Simpson's diversity index across productive rearrangements. The clones in this table, taken by TCRdb from immuneACCESS, are in-frame only. Not every clone is retained; where verified, under half of the shortfall comes from an unresolved V gene, and the cause of the rest is unknown. That table supplies the V and J calls and clone size; D and trimming were determined from the DNA. The sample yields 300,000 or so clones; 80% to 90% were counted once. The ten largest clones add up to 10% of the sample.

Comment on this clone: This receptor's antigen is unknown. No clone much larger than this one lies a single base away; base qualities are absent.

The specimen sequenced was PBMCs or T cells enriched from blood (not recorded which). This receptor was identified in a woman under 30 who had recovered from COVID-19.

The sequenced DNA: TGTGCCAGCAGCTTGGTTGGCGGTAGCAATCAGCCCCAGCATTTT. Its protein product is CASSLVGGSNQPQHF. This sequence uses TRBV5-6 and TRBJ1-5; no D gene is confidently identified. The CDR3 contains 15 residues, cysteine and phenylalanine counted. The only DNA kept is the CDR3, 45 bases in frame from the first base. Per the germline V gene, SGHDT is the CDR1 and YYEEEE is the CDR2. Trimming takes 0 bases from V and 0 bases from J, and the germline ends sit 7 bases apart.